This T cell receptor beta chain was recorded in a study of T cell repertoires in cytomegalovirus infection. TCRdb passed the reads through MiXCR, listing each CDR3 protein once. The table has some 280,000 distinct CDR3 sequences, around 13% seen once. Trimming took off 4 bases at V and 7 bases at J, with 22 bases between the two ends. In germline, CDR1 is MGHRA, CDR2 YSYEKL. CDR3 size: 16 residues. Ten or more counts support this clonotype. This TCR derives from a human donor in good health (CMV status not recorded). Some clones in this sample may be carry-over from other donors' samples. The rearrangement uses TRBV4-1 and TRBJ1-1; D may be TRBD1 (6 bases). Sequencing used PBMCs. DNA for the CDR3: TGCGCCAGCAGCCGATTTCTTAAGGGGGAGACTGGTGAAGCTTTCTTT. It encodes CASSRFLKGETGEAFF.